These T cell receptor beta chains were read from a single sample in a study of molecular identifiers for immune sequencing clone quantification. TCRdb reprocessed the PCR reads via MiXCR and lists one record per CDR3 protein. The data hold 20,000 to 25,000 distinct CDR3 sequences, with 15% to 20% observed a single time. The sample comprised naive CD8+ T cells from blood, with Jurkat cell RNA spiked in. The source of these receptors is a human donor in good health. Some libraries in this study had Jurkat cell RNA spiked in. Both conserved end residues are trimmed from each CDR3. Each record gives: V gene, CDR3 protein.

v_gene: TRBV14
CDR3aa: ASSPSVTTRGYEQY

v_gene: TRBV10-2
CDR3aa: ASSAGAGEKLF

v_gene: TRBV5-4
CDR3aa: ASRLGKGGPTETQY

v_gene: TRBV5-1
CDR3aa: ASSLAGWTSGRAPEQY

v_gene: TRBV4-1
CDR3aa: ASSPRAGNYGYT

v_gene: TRBV12-3/TRBV12-4
CDR3aa: ASSLQGGGDSNQPQH

v_gene: TRBV29-1
CDR3aa: SVEPGPYEQY

v_gene: TRBV12-3/TRBV12-4
CDR3aa: ASSLGQYEQY

v_gene: TRBV7-9
CDR3aa: ASSLGPMEHQETQY

v_gene: TRBV9
CDR3aa: AGSHSTSGVRETQY

v_gene: TRBV5-1
CDR3aa: ASSLGSVEQY

v_gene: TRBV19
CDR3aa: ASAPSPPPGAF

v_gene: TRBV7-9
CDR3aa: ASSSYDSEAF

v_gene: TRBV20-1
CDR3aa: SARDPGTGQGVKGTEAF

v_gene: TRBV6-5
CDR3aa: ASSYSAATEAF

v_gene: TRBV10-3
CDR3aa: AISDGPSRDTEAF

v_gene: TRBV14
CDR3aa: ASSARDSFSRGNTEAF

v_gene: TRBV28
CDR3aa: ASNGGGPGTDTQY

v_gene: TRBV12-5
CDR3aa: ASGLQVINTEAF

v_gene: TRBV5-6
CDR3aa: ASSLGDRYEQY

v_gene: TRBV20-1
CDR3aa: SAIEGNTGELF

v_gene: TRBV5-1
CDR3aa: ASSLGAGGDTQY

v_gene: TRBV7-2
CDR3aa: ASSFTGGGYNEQF

v_gene: TRBV7-9
CDR3aa: ASSLLAAWETQY

v_gene: TRBV9
CDR3aa: ASSSGAPETQY

v_gene: TRBV6-2/TRBV6-3
CDR3aa: ASSVTSGGATGELF

v_gene: TRBV7-6
CDR3aa: ASSPDREIPYEQY

v_gene: TRBV2
CDR3aa: ASSPWTGRNTEAF

v_gene: TRBV20-1
CDR3aa: SASHDPREGNTGELF

v_gene: TRBV2
CDR3aa: ASSERRDGRGEKLF

v_gene: TRBV4-2
CDR3aa: ASSQELASSADTQY

v_gene: TRBV29-1
CDR3aa: SAESTSSYNEQF

v_gene: TRBV7-9
CDR3aa: ASSPTHNQPQH

v_gene: TRBV7-9
CDR3aa: ASSLYRDNSNQPQH

v_gene: TRBV11-2
CDR3aa: ASSFNQGSAGDTQY

v_gene: TRBV4-3
CDR3aa: ASSQGSGDPYEQY

v_gene: TRBV9
CDR3aa: ASSSGGEETQY

v_gene: TRBV19
CDR3aa: ASSTGLPSSDTQY

v_gene: TRBV10-3
CDR3aa: AISEPGTGYREQY

v_gene: TRBV30
CDR3aa: ACQGQESSYNEQF

v_gene: TRBV6-2/TRBV6-3
CDR3aa: ASSRGQLYAGELF

v_gene: TRBV11-1
CDR3aa: ASSLGLGDEQF

v_gene: TRBV5-6
CDR3aa: ASRPPGLASTDTQY

v_gene: TRBV19
CDR3aa: ASSIGTGGTEAF

v_gene: TRBV7-9
CDR3aa: ASSPQDSSYEQY

v_gene: TRBV30
CDR3aa: AWSAGGYEQF

v_gene: TRBV19
CDR3aa: ASISDADTQY

v_gene: TRBV13
CDR3aa: ASSLASNTDTQY

v_gene: TRBV29-1
CDR3aa: SVGTRNYYEQY